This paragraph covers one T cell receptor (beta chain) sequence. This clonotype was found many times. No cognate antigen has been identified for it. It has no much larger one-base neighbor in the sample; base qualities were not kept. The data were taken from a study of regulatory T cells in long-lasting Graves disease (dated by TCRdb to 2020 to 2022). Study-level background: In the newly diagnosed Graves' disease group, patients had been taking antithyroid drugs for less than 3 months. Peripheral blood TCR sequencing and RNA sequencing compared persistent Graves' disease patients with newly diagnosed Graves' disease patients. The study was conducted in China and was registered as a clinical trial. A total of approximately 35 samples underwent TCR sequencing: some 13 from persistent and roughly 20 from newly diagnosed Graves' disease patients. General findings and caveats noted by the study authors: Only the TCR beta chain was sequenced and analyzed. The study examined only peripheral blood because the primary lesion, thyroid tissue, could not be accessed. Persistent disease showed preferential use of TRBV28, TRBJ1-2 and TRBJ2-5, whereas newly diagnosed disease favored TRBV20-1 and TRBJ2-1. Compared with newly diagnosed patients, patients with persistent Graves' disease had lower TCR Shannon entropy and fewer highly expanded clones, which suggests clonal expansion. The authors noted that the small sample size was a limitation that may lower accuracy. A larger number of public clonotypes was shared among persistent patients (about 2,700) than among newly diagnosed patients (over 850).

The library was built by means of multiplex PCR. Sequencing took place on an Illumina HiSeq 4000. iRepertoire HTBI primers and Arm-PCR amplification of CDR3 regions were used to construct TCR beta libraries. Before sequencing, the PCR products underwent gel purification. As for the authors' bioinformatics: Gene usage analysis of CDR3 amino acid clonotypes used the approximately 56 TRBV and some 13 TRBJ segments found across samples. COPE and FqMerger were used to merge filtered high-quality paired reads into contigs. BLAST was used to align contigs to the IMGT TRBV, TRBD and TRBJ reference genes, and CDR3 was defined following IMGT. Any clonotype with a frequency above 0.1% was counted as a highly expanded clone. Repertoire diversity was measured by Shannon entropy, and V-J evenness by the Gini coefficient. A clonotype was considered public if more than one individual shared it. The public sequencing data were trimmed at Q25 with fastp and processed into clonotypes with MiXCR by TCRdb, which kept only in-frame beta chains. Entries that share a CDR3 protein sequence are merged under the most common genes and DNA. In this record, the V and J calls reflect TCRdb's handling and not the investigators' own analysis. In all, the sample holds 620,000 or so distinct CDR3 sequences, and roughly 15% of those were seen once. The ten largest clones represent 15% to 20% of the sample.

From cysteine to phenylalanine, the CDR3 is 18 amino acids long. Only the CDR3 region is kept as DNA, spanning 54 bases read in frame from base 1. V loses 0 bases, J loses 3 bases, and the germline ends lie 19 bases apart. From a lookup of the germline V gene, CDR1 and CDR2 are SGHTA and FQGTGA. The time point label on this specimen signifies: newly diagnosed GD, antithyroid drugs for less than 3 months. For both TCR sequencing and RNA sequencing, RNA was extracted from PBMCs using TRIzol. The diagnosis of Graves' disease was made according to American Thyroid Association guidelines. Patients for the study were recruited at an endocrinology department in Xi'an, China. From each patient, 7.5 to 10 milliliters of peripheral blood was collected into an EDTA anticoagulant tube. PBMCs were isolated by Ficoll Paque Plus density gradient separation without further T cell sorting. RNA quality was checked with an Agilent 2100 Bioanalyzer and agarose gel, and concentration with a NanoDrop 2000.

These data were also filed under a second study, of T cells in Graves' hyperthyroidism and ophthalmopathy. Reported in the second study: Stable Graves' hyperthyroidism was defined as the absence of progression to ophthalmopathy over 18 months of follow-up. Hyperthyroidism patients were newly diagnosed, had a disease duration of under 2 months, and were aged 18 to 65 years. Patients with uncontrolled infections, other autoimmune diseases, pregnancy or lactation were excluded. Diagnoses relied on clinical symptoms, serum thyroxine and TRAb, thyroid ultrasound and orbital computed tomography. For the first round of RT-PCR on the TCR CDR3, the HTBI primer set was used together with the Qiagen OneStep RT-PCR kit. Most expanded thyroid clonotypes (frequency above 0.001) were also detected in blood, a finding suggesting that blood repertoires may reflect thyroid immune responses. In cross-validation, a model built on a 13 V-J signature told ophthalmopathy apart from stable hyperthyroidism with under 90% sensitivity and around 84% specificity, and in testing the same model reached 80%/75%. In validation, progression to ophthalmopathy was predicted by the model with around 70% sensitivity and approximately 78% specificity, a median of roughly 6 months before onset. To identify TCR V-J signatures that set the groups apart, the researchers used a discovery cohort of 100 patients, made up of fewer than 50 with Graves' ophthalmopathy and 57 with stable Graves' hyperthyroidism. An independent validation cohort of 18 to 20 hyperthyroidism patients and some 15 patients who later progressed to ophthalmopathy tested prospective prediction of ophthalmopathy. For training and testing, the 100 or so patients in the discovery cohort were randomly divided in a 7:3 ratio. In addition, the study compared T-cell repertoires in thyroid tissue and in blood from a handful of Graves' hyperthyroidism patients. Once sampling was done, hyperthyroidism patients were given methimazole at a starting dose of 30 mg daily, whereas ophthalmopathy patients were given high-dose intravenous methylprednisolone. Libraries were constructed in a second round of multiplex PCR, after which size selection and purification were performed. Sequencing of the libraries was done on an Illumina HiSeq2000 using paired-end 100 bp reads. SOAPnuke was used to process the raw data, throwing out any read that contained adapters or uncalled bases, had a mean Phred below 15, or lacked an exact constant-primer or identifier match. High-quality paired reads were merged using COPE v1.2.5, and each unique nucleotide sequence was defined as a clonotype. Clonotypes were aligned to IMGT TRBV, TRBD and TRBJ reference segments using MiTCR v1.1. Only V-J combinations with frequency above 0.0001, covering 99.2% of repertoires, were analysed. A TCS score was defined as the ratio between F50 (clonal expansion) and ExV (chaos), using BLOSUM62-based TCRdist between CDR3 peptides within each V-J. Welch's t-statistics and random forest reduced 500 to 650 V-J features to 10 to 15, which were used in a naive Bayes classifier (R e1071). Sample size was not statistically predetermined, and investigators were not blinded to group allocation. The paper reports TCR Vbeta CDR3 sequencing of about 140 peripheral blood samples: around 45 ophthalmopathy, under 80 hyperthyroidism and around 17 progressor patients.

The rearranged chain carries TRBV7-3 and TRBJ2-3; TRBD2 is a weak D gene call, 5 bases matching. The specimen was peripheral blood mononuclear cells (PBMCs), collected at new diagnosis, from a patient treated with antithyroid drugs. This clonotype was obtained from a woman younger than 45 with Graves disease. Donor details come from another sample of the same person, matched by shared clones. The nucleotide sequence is TGTGCCAGCAGCTTAACATACGCTGGCGGAGGTGAGACAGATACGCAGTATTTT. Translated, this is CASSLTYAGGGETDTQYF.